This TCR beta chain comes out of a study of blood T cell repertoires in COVID-19. For the study at large: Nucleic acid was either cDNA or gDNA, and it came from T cells, B-cell-depleted T cells, or PBMCs.

The ends were cut back, 0 bases at V and 8 bases at J, with 20 bases in the middle. The CDR3 covers 16 residues. From germline, CDR1 is SGHRS and CDR2 YFSETQ. Study processing details: Amplification with reference gene primers provided the estimates of nucleated cell counts. Assay: immunoSEQ multiplex PCR; the TCRdb copy retains only in-frame clones and omits some. That table furnishes V, J and clone size, whereas the DNA furnished D and trimming. The repertoire holds 150,000 or so clones, with 75% to 90% as singletons. Recruits, aged 18 to 89 years, lived in about two dozen US areas. Two negative PCRs, clearance, or symptom resolution were required of recovered Cohort 3 donors.

Sequences were obtained from PBMCs or T cells enriched from blood (not recorded which). This rearrangement joins TRBV5-1 to TRBJ1-1; perhaps TRBD1 as D (6 bases). This clonotype originated in a man between 45 and 60 years old who had recovered from COVID-19. CDR3 nucleotides: TGCGCCAGCAGCTTGGGGCGGCCGGGTTACAGGGAAGAAGCTTTCTTT. Encoded protein: CASSLGRPGYREEAFF.